A selection of T cell receptor beta chains follows, all from one sample in a study of T-cell memory formation after mild COVID-19. TCRdb passed the 5' RACE reads through MiXCR, listing each CDR3 protein once. The sample contains 250,000 to 300,000 distinct CDR3 sequences, 15% to 20% of which appear only once. Sequenced input: PBMCs or a T cell subset sorted from them (not recorded which). Source of these receptors: a young man who had mild COVID-19 (a few samples of this study predate the infection). Cell type and time point are not known. Each CDR3 is given without its conserved first and last residue. The size of a clone is reported for some rows only, either as once, few or many, or as a class for expanded clones.

>-|TRBV6-5|13|TRBJ2-7
ASSYRGQGYYEQY
>few|TRBV10-3|11|TRBJ2-7
AISEGRVYEQY
>many|TRBV29-1|12|TRBJ1-2
SVDLSQTTYGYT
>few|TRBV7-9|13|TRBJ1-1
ASSLKGGLGTEAF
>-|TRBV7-9|12|TRBJ2-3
ASSRPGLADTQY
>few|TRBV5-6|11|TRBJ2-1
ASSYIYGNEQF
>few|TRBV5-5|13|TRBJ1-6
ASSSGTSYNSPLH
>-|TRBV19|11|TRBJ2-1
ASTHRGGDEQF
>few|TRBV27|16|TRBJ2-2
ASRRANGAFANTGELF
>-|TRBV7-9|13|TRBJ2-7
ASSLRGLAGNEQY
>few|TRBV4-2|13|TRBJ1-1
ASSQAYRGNTEAF
>few|TRBV29-1|12|TRBJ2-3
SVARGGGSDTQY
>few|TRBV11-2|9|TRBJ2-7
ASSFYSEQY
>few|TRBV4-1|11|TRBJ2-7
ASSLDRGDEQY
>-|TRBV5-1|13|TRBJ1-6
ASSSDRGNNSPLH
>few|TRBV4-1|13|TRBJ1-2
ASSQEPQGANSYT
>few|TRBV7-3|13|TRBJ2-2
ASSLDPPHTGELF
>-|TRBV3-1|10|TRBJ2-1
ASSLGRGAAV
>-|TRBV9|11|TRBJ2-5
ASSVGQEETQY
>-|TRBV5-1|13|TRBJ2-3
ASSLAGTSADTQY
>few|TRBV29-1|11|TRBJ2-4
SVEGGAKNIQY
>-|TRBV11-2|14|TRBJ2-4
ASSSRGAVAKNIQY